These 32 T cell receptor beta chains were sequenced from one sample in a study of shared clonotypes between healthy human individuals. The method was immunoSEQ multiplex PCR; TCRdb's version includes in-frame clones alone and lacks a portion of them. The sample consists of 400,000 to 500,000 clones, 70% to 80% of them appearing once. The sample was PBMCs. The receptors were gathered from a woman in her thirties or forties in good health. Some clones in this sample may be carry-over from other donors' samples.

The rearrangement joins TRBV6-5 to TRBJ1-2; TRBD1 aligns across 7 bases. Germline trimming cut 6 bases from V and 0 bases from J; bases unmatched to any gene: 7. This CDR3 has 15 amino acids. Germline V gene data show CDR1 as MNHEY and CDR2 as SVGAGI. This CDR3 is CASSRDSWTNYGYTF. DNA of the CDR3: TGTGCCAGCAGCAGGGACAGCTGGACTAACTATGGCTACACCTTC.

This chain connects TRBV27 to TRBJ2-3; 8 bases match TRBD1. Trimming removed 6 bases from V and 1 base from J; junction bases left unmatched: 6. From germline, CDR1 is MNHEY and CDR2 SMNVEV (reference sequence). This CDR3 region has 15 residues. The DNA for the CDR3 is TGTGCCAGCAGGGTGAGGGGACAGGGCACAGATACGCAGTATTTT. The encoded protein is CASRVRGQGTDTQYF.

This rearrangement joins TRBV28 to TRBJ2-4, with 9 nucleotides matching TRBD1. Per germline, CDR1 MDHEN and CDR2 SYDVKM. This CDR3 has 17 residues. After removal of 6 bases from V and 2 bases from J, the junction contained 11 bases not matched to a gene. The DNA for the CDR3 is TGTGCCAGCAGAGCCTCAGGGGGACAGGGTCCCAAAAACATTCAGTACTTC. The encoded protein is CASRASGGQGPKNIQYF.

This clone was counted only a few times. This chain joins TRBV5-1 and TRBJ1-4; D is undetermined. The CDR3 totals 16 residues. The V gene's germline CDR1 is SGHRS and CDR2 YFSETQ. Trimming took 2 bases from V and 6 from J, leaving 17 bases between them. Here the CDR3 reads CASSLGAMARDEKLFF. DNA for the CDR3: TGCGCCAGCAGCTTAGGCGCCATGGCGAGGGATGAAAAACTGTTTTTT.

V usage is TRBV5-1 and J usage is TRBJ2-2; no reliable D call. Germline loops: CDR1 SGHRS, CDR2 YFSETQ. This CDR3 is 16 amino acids long. Between the trimmed V and J ends, which lost 2 bases and 6 bases, there was a span of 17 bases. The CDR3 here is CASSFLKDGLAGELFF. The CDR3 nucleotides are TGCGCCAGCAGCTTCCTTAAGGACGGTCTTGCCGGGGAGCTGTTTTTT.

The rearrangement joins TRBV13 to TRBJ2-3; 8 bases map to TRBD1. CDR3 length: 13 residues. V lost 7 bases and J lost 6; bases outside the gene matches: 6. Germline CDR1 PRHDT, CDR2 FYEKMQ (reference sequence). CDR3 protein: CASNNRGADTQYF. The CDR3 DNA follows: TGTGCCAGCAACAACAGGGGGGCGGATACGCAGTATTTT.

V gene TRBV30 combines with J gene TRBJ1-5, with a possible D match to TRBD1 (6 bases). The CDR3 is 14 residues long. The germline V gene encodes CDR1 GTSNPN and CDR2 SVGIG (reference sequence). V was trimmed by 3 bases and J by 5 bases, leaving 14 bases between them. CDR3 protein: CAWSSGTRDQPQHF. Here the CDR3 DNA reads TGTGCCTGGAGCTCCGGGACAAGGGATCAGCCCCAGCATTTT.

DNA of the CDR3: TGTGCCAGCAGCTTAGCGAGTTGGGGCAATCAGCCCCAGCATTTT. It translates to CASSLASWGNQPQHF. The gene calls are TRBV7-2 and TRBJ1-5; no reliable D call. From germline, CDR1 is SGHTA and CDR2 FQGNSA. This CDR3 contains 15 residues. V lost 0 bases to trimming and J lost 2 bases, with 8 bases between them.

This clone was seen a few times. The chain links TRBV4-1 to TRBJ1-2; the D is unclear. Germline V gene lookup returns CDR1 MGHRA and CDR2 YSYEKL. V was shortened by 2 bases and J by 4 bases, with 11 bases between the two germline ends. The CDR3 length is 14 residues. DNA of the CDR3: TGCGCCAGCAGCCAAACACCAACCAGCTATGGCTACACCTTC. It yields the protein CASSQTPTSYGYTF.

V and J are TRBV30 and TRBJ2-2; 16 bases are a match to TRBD2. Germline V lookup: CDR1 GTSNPN, CDR2 SVGIG (reference sequence). This CDR3 contains 17 residues. Trimming at V came to 3 bases and at J to 4 bases, leaving 5 bases not matched to a gene. Here the CDR3 reads CAWRGTSGRAITGELFF. DNA of the CDR3: TGTGCCTGGAGGGGGACTAGCGGGAGGGCCATCACCGGGGAGCTGTTTTTT.

This clone was counted a single time. The J gene is TRBJ1-3, the V gene TRBV4-1; D ambiguous. With 0 bases removed from V and 3 bases from J, the gap between germline ends came to 6 bases. Germline CDR1 is MGHRA and CDR2 is YSYEKL. The CDR3 is 14 residues long. CDR3 in DNA: TGCGCCAGCAGCCAAGAAGGTTTTGGAAACACCATATATTTT. Translated: CASSQEGFGNTIYF.

The gene calls are TRBV9 and TRBJ2-7, with TRBD1 as a possible D gene (6 bases). Germline values: CDR1 SGDLS, CDR2 YYNGEE. Trimming shortened V by 3 bases and J by 0 bases, and 7 bases separated the two germline ends. The CDR3 sequence is 13 residues long. The CDR3 nucleotides are TGTGCCAGCAGCGCGGACAGCTCCTACGAGCAGTACTTC. Protein sequence: CASSADSSYEQYF.

A note on this clone: Sequence at one end of the junction differs from germline and may be a read error. The rearrangement links TRBV18 to TRBJ2-1; 11 nucleotides align to TRBD2. The CDR3 is 15 amino acids. The germline gives CDR1 KGHSH, CDR2 LQKENI. The CDR3 DNA reads TGTGCCAGCCCACCACTTATAGCGGGAGGGAATGAGCAGTTCTTC. Its protein product is CASPPLIAGGNEQFF.

The gene calls are TRBV21-1 and TRBJ1-5. TRBV21-1 is a pseudogene locus. CDR3 length: 17 amino acids. This CDR3 reads CASSKEGGAPFNQPQHF. The CDR3 coding sequence is TGTGCCAGCAGCAAAGAAGGAGGGGCCCCTTTCAATCAGCCCCAGCATTTT.

The V gene is TRBV28, the J gene TRBJ2-5; 9 positions agree with TRBD1. The trim removed 6 bases at V and 4 bases at J, leaving 3 bases unmatched. This CDR3 has 13 amino acids. Germline-derived CDR1 and CDR2 are MDHEN and SYDVKM. The CDR3 here is CASRGTGIETQYF. The CDR3 DNA sequence: TGTGCCAGCAGGGGGACAGGGATAGAGACCCAGTACTTC.

V is TRBV28 and J is TRBJ1-5; unclear D gene. The CDR3 has 15 amino acids. From germline, CDR1 is MDHEN and CDR2 SYDVKM. V lost 2 bases, J lost 0 bases, and 8 bases lay in between. DNA of the CDR3: TGTGCCAGCAGTTTACACGCCTATAGCAATCAGCCCCAGCATTTT. It is translated as CASSLHAYSNQPQHF.

A few counts support this clone. The chain links TRBV5-1 to TRBJ2-4, with 8 positions matching TRBD1. V shed 4 bases and J 0 bases; nucleotides not matched to a gene: 12. The CDR3 runs to 18 residues. CDR1 is SGHRS and CDR2 is YFSETQ in the germline V gene. The CDR3 DNA reads as TGCGCCAGCAGCCAGGGGGCAGGGGGCCCTCTAGCCAAAAACATTCAGTACTTC. Translated, it gives CASSQGAGGPLAKNIQYF.

This sequence joins TRBV5-6 and TRBJ1-2; D might be TRBD1 (5 bases). Germline CDR1 is SGHDT and CDR2 is YYEEEE. The CDR3 covers 13 residues. Trimming stripped 4 bases from V and 6 bases from J, with 13 bases between. CDR3 sequence: CASSRGRRDGYTF. The CDR3 nucleotides read TGTGCCAGCAGCAGGGGACGACGGGATGGCTACACCTTC.

Worth noting for this clone: Other DNA sequences of this sample code for an identical CDR3. The rearrangement joins TRBV18 to TRBJ2-6; 9 positions agree with TRBD1. Losses at the gene ends were 3 bases for V and 0 bases for J; bases not matched to a gene: 3. CDR1 KGHSH and CDR2 LQKENI come from the germline V gene. The CDR3 is 17 residues long. DNA for the CDR3: TGTGCCAGCTCACCGGGACAGGGCAGCTCTGGGGCCAACGTCCTGACTTTC. Protein product: CASSPGQGSSGANVLTF.

The chain is built from TRBV9 and TRBJ2-7, with 7 bases identical to TRBD2. V was pared by 3 bases and J by 0 bases, with 6 bases of the junction left unmatched. Germline-derived CDR1 and CDR2 are SGDLS and YYNGEE. CDR3 size: 15 residues. CDR3 sequence: CASSARGDGSYEQYF. CDR3 sequence (DNA): TGTGCCAGCAGCGCCCGGGGGGACGGCTCCTACGAGCAGTACTTC.

Written as DNA, the CDR3 is TGTGCCAGCAGCAAAGTCAAGGAGAGTCTCAATAACGAGCAGTACTTC. Encoded protein: CASSKVKESLNNEQYF. The chain employs TRBV21-1 and TRBJ2-7; the table's TRBD2 call for D was not verified on the DNA. TRBV21-1 is marked as a pseudogene. This CDR3 has 16 residues.

This clone was picked up a small number of times. The CDR3: CAWRGDGENQPQHF. Written as DNA, the CDR3 is TGTGCCTGGAGGGGAGACGGGGAAAATCAGCCCCAGCATTTT. V gene TRBV30 combines with J gene TRBJ1-5; D is unclear. V was pared by 3 bases and J by 4 bases, with 13 bases between. The CDR3 is 14 amino acids. The germline gives CDR1 GTSNPN, CDR2 SVGIG (reference sequence).

V usage is TRBV18 and J usage is TRBJ2-7; D perhaps matches TRBD1 (6 bases). CDR1 and CDR2 (germline): KGHSH, LQKENI. V gave up 3 bases and J gave up 2 bases, with 20 bases separating them. The CDR3 has 17 amino acids. The chain's CDR3 is CASSPLWLGDKTYEQYF. The DNA of the CDR3 is TGTGCCAGCTCACCTTTGTGGTTGGGGGACAAGACCTACGAGCAGTACTTC.

The rearrangement links TRBV14 to TRBJ2-2, with TRBD2 as a possible D gene (6 bases). V was cut by 2 bases and J by 0 bases, with 13 bases left in between. The CDR3 sequence is 17 residues long. The germline V gene encodes CDR1 SGHDN and CDR2 FVKESK. CDR3 DNA sequence: TGTGCCAGCAGCCAATCCCCGGGACTGACGAACACCGGGGAGCTGTTTTTT. Translating gives CASSQSPGLTNTGELFF.

About this clone: Other DNA variants within this sample encode the same CDR3. The V call is TRBV9, the J call TRBJ2-3; no definite D call. V gave up 0 bases and J gave up 2 bases, with 7 bases separating them. The CDR3 runs 14 residues. Germline V gene lookup returns CDR1 SGDLS and CDR2 YYNGEE. The CDR3 DNA is TGTGCCAGCAGCGTAGGTGGGTCCACAGATACGCAGTATTTT. It codes for CASSVGGSTDTQYF.

The chain couples TRBV19 to TRBJ2-6; D uncertain. This CDR3 has 15 amino acids. Trimming pared 9 bases from V and 3 bases from J, leaving 15 bases between. Germline-derived CDR1 and CDR2 are LNHDA and SQIVND (reference sequence). The CDR3 reads CASSPFGVGANVLTF. The CDR3, as DNA: TGTGCCAGCTCCCCGTTTGGGGTTGGGGCCAACGTCCTGACTTTC.

This clone was recorded a few times. The chain carries TRBV7-9 and TRBJ1-1; TRBD1 matches at 10 bases. Germline loops: CDR1 SEHNR, CDR2 FQNEAQ (reference sequence). This CDR3 contains 13 residues. J was trimmed by 6 bases and V by 5 bases; bases with no gene match: 3. CDR3 in DNA: TGTGCCAGCAGCCGTGGACAGGGGGCTGAAGCTTTCTTT. Residues: CASSRGQGAEAFF.

The chain carries TRBV6-5 and TRBJ2-7, with D possibly matching TRBD1 (5 bases). Germline-derived CDR1 and CDR2 are MNHEY and SVGAGI. This CDR3 has 13 residues. Between the trimmed V and J ends, which lost 2 bases and 6 bases, there was a span of 11 bases. The CDR3 reads CASSYGQGSEQYF. The CDR3 DNA reads TGTGCCAGCAGTTACGGGCAGGGTAGCGAGCAGTACTTC.

The V and J genes are TRBV4-1 and TRBJ2-7; TRBD2 might be the D (7 bases). The germline gives CDR1 MGHRA, CDR2 YSYEKL. This CDR3 comprises 16 residues. V dropped 0 bases and J dropped 6 bases, with 18 bases sitting between them. The CDR3 reads CASSQDQRGGPGEQYF. As DNA, the CDR3 is TGCGCCAGCAGCCAAGACCAGAGGGGGGGGCCTGGCGAGCAGTACTTC.

The chain carries TRBV7-6 and TRBJ1-1; D gene unclear. The CDR3 loop spans 14 amino acids. The V and J ends lost 1 base and 5 bases respectively, with 11 bases between them. Germline lookup yields CDR1 SGHVS and CDR2 FNYEAQ. CDR3 sequence (DNA): TGTGCCAGCAGCTTAGTCATTGGGGATACTGAAGCTTTCTTT. This translates into CASSLVIGDTEAFF.

This chain links TRBV7-2 with TRBJ2-7; 9 positions match TRBD2. The germline V gene encodes CDR1 SGHTA and CDR2 FQGNSA. Unmatched junction bases numbered 5, after V lost 4 bases and J lost 1 base. The CDR3 is 15 amino acids. The CDR3 sequence: CASSWTAGGSYEQYF. CDR3 nucleotides: TGTGCCAGCAGCTGGACAGCGGGAGGTTCCTACGAGCAGTACTTC.

The chain recombines TRBV4-2 with TRBJ2-1; 7 positions match TRBD2. CDR1 is LGHNA, CDR2 YNFKEQ, per germline. The CDR3 sequence is 16 residues long. V lost 0 bases and J lost 2; bases outside the gene matches: 4. The chain's CDR3 is CASSQDGGRAYNEQFF. As DNA, the CDR3 is TGTGCCAGCAGCCAAGATGGCGGGAGAGCCTACAATGAGCAGTTCTTC.